A selection of T cell receptor beta chains follows, all from one sample in a study. TCRdb analysed the RT-PCR reads with MiXCR anew, one entry per CDR3 protein. The sample consists of around 700,000 distinct CDR3 sequences, approximately 15% of them appearing once. The material sequenced was memory CD4+ T cells from blood. These receptor sequences come from a female donor in good health, serving as a healthy control. CDR3s include the opening cysteine and the closing phenylalanine or tryptophan. D genes are given only for firm matches. Rows give clone size only sometimes, using once, few, many, or a class for an expanded clone.

D gene: .; J gene: TRBJ2-3; clone size: many; V gene: TRBV4-1; CDR3 protein: CASSQGALMEAGPGSSTDTQYF; CDR3 DNA: TGCGCCAGCAGCCAAGGGGCCCTTATGGAGGCGGGACCCGGTTCTAGCACAGATACGCAGTATTTT
D gene: .; J gene: TRBJ1-3; clone size: many; V gene: TRBV6-5; CDR3 protein: CASSYSYRVAAAGNTIYF; CDR3 DNA: TGTGCCAGCAGTTACTCGTACAGGGTAGCTGCGGCTGGAAACACCATATATTTT
D gene: .; J gene: TRBJ1-1; clone size: .; V gene: TRBV7-9; CDR3 protein: CASSLAPGLSEAFF; CDR3 DNA: TGTGCCAGCAGCTTAGCGCCGGGGCTAAGTGAAGCTTTCTTT
D gene: .; J gene: TRBJ2-7; clone size: .; V gene: TRBV7-2; CDR3 protein: CASSLAPGRGYEQYF; CDR3 DNA: TGTGCCAGCAGCTTAGCTCCAGGTCGTGGCTACGAGCAGTACTTC
D gene: .; J gene: TRBJ2-2; clone size: few; V gene: TRBV6-5; CDR3 protein: CASSYSIAVELFF; CDR3 DNA: TGTGCCAGCAGTTACTCGATCGCTGTGGAGCTGTTTTTT
D gene: .; J gene: TRBJ1-2; clone size: few; V gene: TRBV20-1; CDR3 protein: CSAILNGDGYTF; CDR3 DNA: TGCAGTGCTATATTGAACGGTGATGGCTACACCTTC
D gene: .; J gene: TRBJ1-2; clone size: few; V gene: TRBV5-5; CDR3 protein: CASSLFRRSSNYGYTF; CDR3 DNA: TGTGCCAGCAGCTTGTTTCGTAGGTCATCTAACTATGGCTACACCTTC
D gene: .; J gene: TRBJ1-6; clone size: few; V gene: TRBV6-6; CDR3 protein: CASSPISGQNNSPLHF; CDR3 DNA: TGTGCCAGCAGCCCCATAAGTGGCCAGAATAATTCACCCCTCCACTTT
D gene: TRBD1; J gene: TRBJ2-3; clone size: few; V gene: TRBV27; CDR3 protein: CASPGQLYTDTQYF; CDR3 DNA: TGTGCCAGCCCGGGACAGCTTTACACAGATACGCAGTATTTT
D gene: TRBD2; J gene: TRBJ2-6; clone size: .; V gene: TRBV19; CDR3 protein: CASSAGRGGGILVLTF; CDR3 DNA: TGTGCCAGTAGTGCCGGTCGGGGGGGAGGTATCCTCGTCCTGACTTTC
D gene: .; J gene: TRBJ2-5; clone size: .; V gene: TRBV20-1; CDR3 protein: CSAGRGQETQHF; CDR3 DNA: TGCAGTGCTGGGCGGGGGCAAGAGACCCAGCACTTC
D gene: .; J gene: TRBJ2-3; clone size: few; V gene: TRBV4-3; CDR3 protein: CASSSRQTDTQYF; CDR3 DNA: TGCGCCAGCAGCTCCCGACAGACAGATACGCAGTATTTT
D gene: .; J gene: TRBJ2-1; clone size: .; V gene: TRBV7-3; CDR3 protein: CASSLMGGKQFF; CDR3 DNA: TGTGCCAGCAGCTTGATGGGGGGTAAGCAGTTCTTC
D gene: TRBD1; J gene: TRBJ2-7; clone size: few; V gene: TRBV7-8; CDR3 protein: CASSLGPSTGAYEQYF; CDR3 DNA: TGTGCCAGCAGCCTAGGGCCCTCGACAGGGGCCTACGAGCAGTACTTC
D gene: TRBD2; J gene: TRBJ2-3; clone size: many; V gene: TRBV29-1; CDR3 protein: CSVQGRVAGGSDTQYF; CDR3 DNA: TGCAGCGTCCAAGGGAGGGTAGCGGGAGGGTCAGATACGCAGTATTTT
D gene: .; J gene: TRBJ1-3; clone size: few; V gene: TRBV6-1; CDR3 protein: CASRSMGIGNTIYF; CDR3 DNA: TGTGCCAGCAGGTCAATGGGGATTGGAAACACCATATATTTT
D gene: TRBD1; J gene: TRBJ2-7; clone size: once; V gene: TRBV3-1; CDR3 protein: CASSQPTGQQYF; CDR3 DNA: TGTGCCAGCAGCCAACCGACAGGGCAGCAGTACTTC
D gene: TRBD1; J gene: TRBJ1-2; clone size: many; V gene: TRBV20-1; CDR3 protein: CSADGTDRTGYTF; CDR3 DNA: TGCAGTGCTGACGGGACAGATAGGACCGGCTACACCTTC
D gene: TRBD2; J gene: TRBJ2-1; clone size: many; V gene: TRBV29-1; CDR3 protein: CSAGLAASYNEQFF; CDR3 DNA: TGCAGCGCCGGACTAGCGGCATCCTACAATGAGCAGTTCTTC
D gene: .; J gene: TRBJ1-1; clone size: .; V gene: TRBV20-1; CDR3 protein: CSAGRVGRDTEAFF; CDR3 DNA: TGCAGTGCTGGTAGGGTAGGAAGGGACACTGAAGCTTTCTTT
D gene: .; J gene: TRBJ2-7; clone size: many; V gene: TRBV6-5; CDR3 protein: CASSYGQGNYEQYF; CDR3 DNA: TGTGCCAGCAGTTACGGCCAGGGGAACTACGAGCAGTACTTC
D gene: TRBD1; J gene: TRBJ1-4; clone size: .; V gene: TRBV24-1; CDR3 protein: CATSDGQGGTNEKLFF; CDR3 DNA: TGTGCCACCAGTGATGGACAGGGTGGGACTAATGAAAAACTGTTTTTT
D gene: .; J gene: TRBJ1-2; clone size: many; V gene: TRBV20-1; CDR3 protein: CSASDGPGYTF; CDR3 DNA: TGCAGTGCTAGCGATGGTCCAGGCTACACCTTC
D gene: TRBD2; J gene: TRBJ2-3; clone size: .; V gene: TRBV5-5; CDR3 protein: CASSLGALAGFTDTQYF; CDR3 DNA: TGTGCCAGCAGCTTGGGAGCACTAGCGGGATTCACAGATACGCAGTATTTT
D gene: TRBD1; J gene: TRBJ2-1; clone size: many; V gene: TRBV7-3; CDR3 protein: CASSPGTGPHNEQFF; CDR3 DNA: TGTGCCAGCAGCCCCGGGACAGGGCCACACAATGAGCAGTTCTTC
D gene: .; J gene: TRBJ1-1; clone size: few; V gene: TRBV28; CDR3 protein: CASILGRLNTEAFF; CDR3 DNA: TGTGCCAGCATCCTCGGCAGGCTGAACACTGAAGCTTTCTTT
D gene: TRBD2; J gene: TRBJ2-3; clone size: .; V gene: TRBV20-1; CDR3 protein: CSAISGTFTDTQYF; CDR3 DNA: TGCAGTGCTATTAGCGGGACCTTCACAGATACGCAGTATTTT
D gene: TRBD1; J gene: TRBJ1-6; clone size: many; V gene: TRBV10-3; CDR3 protein: CAISGGTGYNSPLHF; CDR3 DNA: TGTGCCATCAGTGGTGGGACAGGGTACAATTCACCCCTCCACTTT
D gene: TRBD1; J gene: TRBJ1-6; clone size: few; V gene: TRBV3-1; CDR3 protein: CASSQGDRGLSSPLHF; CDR3 DNA: TGTGCCAGCAGCCAAGGGGACAGGGGGCTAAGTTCACCCCTCCACTTT
D gene: .; J gene: TRBJ2-2; clone size: few; V gene: TRBV4-1; CDR3 protein: CASSQDDRPTGELFF; CDR3 DNA: TGCGCCAGCAGCCAAGACGACAGGCCCACCGGGGAGCTGTTTTTT
D gene: .; J gene: TRBJ2-5; clone size: few; V gene: TRBV12-3/TRBV12-4; CDR3 protein: CASRKDRDRRGGQETQYF; CDR3 DNA: TGTGCCAGCAGAAAGGACAGGGATCGCCGGGGGGGACAAGAGACCCAGTACTTC
D gene: TRBD2; J gene: TRBJ2-1; clone size: many; V gene: TRBV20-1; CDR3 protein: CSARSSGSSYNEQFF; CDR3 DNA: TGCAGTGCTAGATCGAGCGGGAGCTCCTACAATGAGCAGTTCTTC
D gene: .; J gene: TRBJ1-5; clone size: many; V gene: TRBV6-5; CDR3 protein: CASSYNDGPQHF; CDR3 DNA: TGTGCCAGCAGTTACAACGACGGGCCCCAGCATTTT
D gene: .; J gene: TRBJ2-2; clone size: .; V gene: TRBV10-3; CDR3 protein: CAISERRALNTGELFF; CDR3 DNA: TGTGCCATCAGTGAGCGGCGGGCGTTGAACACCGGGGAGCTGTTTTTT
D gene: .; J gene: TRBJ2-3; clone size: .; V gene: TRBV20-1; CDR3 protein: CSAREGSSTTDTQYF; CDR3 DNA: TGCAGTGCTAGAGAAGGATCTAGCACGACAGATACGCAGTATTTT
D gene: TRBD1; J gene: TRBJ2-7; clone size: .; V gene: TRBV20-1; CDR3 protein: CSARGQATYEQYF; CDR3 DNA: TGCAGTGCTAGGGGACAGGCAACCTACGAGCAGTACTTC
D gene: .; J gene: TRBJ2-2; clone size: .; V gene: TRBV24-1; CDR3 protein: CASGGTGNTGELFF; CDR3 DNA: TGTGCCTCCGGGGGTACAGGGAACACCGGGGAGCTGTTTTTT
D gene: .; J gene: TRBJ1-3; clone size: .; V gene: TRBV20-1; CDR3 protein: CSAKRWEGSGGNTIYF; CDR3 DNA: TGCAGTGCTAAAAGGTGGGAGGGTTCTGGTGGAAACACCATATATTTT
D gene: TRBD1; J gene: TRBJ2-2; clone size: few; V gene: TRBV10-3; CDR3 protein: CAISGGGATGELFF; CDR3 DNA: TGTGCCATCAGTGGAGGGGGCGCGACCGGGGAGCTGTTTTTT
D gene: TRBD2; J gene: TRBJ2-1; clone size: .; V gene: TRBV7-9; CDR3 protein: CASSKPGLAENEQFF; CDR3 DNA: TGTGCCAGCAGCAAACCGGGACTAGCGGAGAATGAGCAGTTCTTC
D gene: .; J gene: TRBJ1-2; clone size: .; V gene: TRBV20-1; CDR3 protein: CSATPVAAPNYGYTF; CDR3 DNA: TGCAGTGCTACCCCCGTGGCAGCTCCTAACTATGGCTACACCTTC
D gene: .; J gene: TRBJ1-5; clone size: .; V gene: TRBV6-2/TRBV6-3; CDR3 protein: CATGLNQPQHF; CDR3 DNA: TGTGCCACTGGACTTAATCAGCCCCAGCATTTT
D gene: TRBD2; J gene: TRBJ2-1; clone size: few; V gene: TRBV5-1; CDR3 protein: CASSNHLAGGHNEQFF; CDR3 DNA: TGCGCCAGCAGCAACCATCTAGCGGGAGGGCACAATGAGCAGTTCTTC
D gene: .; J gene: TRBJ1-1; clone size: .; V gene: TRBV6-5; CDR3 protein: CASSYRSLQGSKTEAFF; CDR3 DNA: TGTGCCAGCAGTTACCGTAGCTTACAAGGGTCGAAGACTGAAGCTTTCTTT
D gene: TRBD2; J gene: TRBJ2-7; clone size: .; V gene: TRBV9; CDR3 protein: CASSVDPSGYEQYF; CDR3 DNA: TGTGCCAGCAGCGTAGACCCTAGCGGCTACGAGCAGTACTTC
D gene: .; J gene: TRBJ2-2; clone size: .; V gene: TRBV19; CDR3 protein: CASSSGTSLNTGELFF; CDR3 DNA: TGTGCCAGTAGTAGCGGGACGAGCTTGAACACCGGGGAGCTGTTTTTT
D gene: .; J gene: TRBJ2-7; clone size: few; V gene: TRBV19; CDR3 protein: CASRETGSASYEQYF; CDR3 DNA: TGTGCCAGTAGAGAAACAGGGTCAGCCTCCTACGAGCAGTACTTC
D gene: .; J gene: TRBJ1-4; clone size: .; V gene: TRBV25-1; CDR3 protein: CASSVGRTPWVNEKLFF; CDR3 DNA: TGTGCCAGCAGTGTAGGCAGGACCCCGTGGGTTAATGAAAAACTGTTTTTT
D gene: .; J gene: TRBJ1-5; clone size: .; V gene: TRBV12-3/TRBV12-4; CDR3 protein: CASSFLTQPQHF; CDR3 DNA: TGTGCCAGCAGTTTTCTGACACAGCCCCAGCATTTT
D gene: .; J gene: TRBJ1-1; clone size: many; V gene: TRBV27; CDR3 protein: CASSSPGKGRTEAFF; CDR3 DNA: TGTGCCAGCAGTTCCCCTGGGAAGGGTCGAACTGAAGCTTTCTTT